One and the same sample provided the 23 T cell receptor beta chains below, sequenced in a study of shared clonotypes between healthy human individuals. CD8 cells classed as naive were CD45RO-negative and positively selected for CCR7, excluding terminally differentiated effector memory CD45RA+ cells. TCRdb keeps only in-frame clones here, not all; method: immunoSEQ multiplex PCR. The data show a few million clones, around 95% seen once. Sequences were obtained from naive CD8+ T cells from PBMCs. These receptor sequences come from a man younger than 30 in good health. Some clones in this sample may be carry-over from other donors' samples.

The V and J genes are TRBV15 and TRBJ2-7, with TRBD2 identical over 7 bases. V shed 5 bases, J shed 3 bases, and the junction held 10 bases outside the gene matches. Germline V gives CDR1 LNHNV, CDR2 YYDKDF (reference sequence). The CDR3 totals 15 residues. The CDR3: CATSRRLASNYEQYF. DNA of the CDR3: TGTGCCACCAGCCGAAGACTAGCCTCAAACTACGAGCAGTACTTC.

This chain links TRBV28 with TRBJ2-1; D might be TRBD1 (6 bases). CDR1 MDHEN and CDR2 SYDVKM come from the germline V gene. The CDR3 loop spans 15 amino acids. V was trimmed by 1 base and J by 7 bases, leaving 14 bases between them. The CDR3 nucleotides are TGTGCCAGCAGTTTATTGTCAGGGGTGGGAAATGAGCAGTTCTTC. Protein product: CASSLLSGVGNEQFF.

The rearrangement joins TRBV4-1 to TRBJ1-1; 11 nucleotides agree with TRBD1. The ends lost 1 base at V and 11 bases at J; junction bases unmatched: 9. The CDR3 consists of 15 residues. Germline V gives CDR1 MGHRA, CDR2 YSYEKL. CDR3 region: CASSQATGTGGWAFF. DNA for the CDR3: TGCGCCAGCAGCCAAGCGACCGGGACAGGGGGTTGGGCTTTCTTT.

In DNA form, the CDR3 reads TGTGCCAGCATAGTCCTATGGGCAAGCGACGAGCAGTACTTC. Amino acid sequence: CASIVLWASDEQYF. The J gene is TRBJ2-7, the V gene TRBV2; D not resolved. The CDR3 totals 14 residues. CDR1 and CDR2 (germline): SNHLY, FYNNEI. Trimming cost V 7 bases and J 5 bases, with 18 bases left between them.

The genes are TRBV13 and TRBJ2-3; D is undetermined. The CDR3 has 14 residues. V was cut by 3 bases and J by 5 bases, with 12 bases left in between. Germline CDR1 and CDR2: PRHDT and FYEKMQ (reference sequence). This CDR3 reads CASSFVSVGDTQYF. DNA for the CDR3: TGTGCCAGCAGCTTCGTGAGCGTGGGAGATACGCAGTATTTT.

This chain uses TRBV27 with TRBJ2-1; D might be TRBD1 (6 bases). The V end lost 6 bases, the J end lost 4 bases, and 13 bases lay between the germline ends. CDR1 and CDR2 from the germline V gene are MNHEY and SMNVEV (reference sequence). The CDR3 spans 14 residues. CDR3 nucleotide sequence: TGTGCCAGCAGGACCGGGACAACTTACAATGAGCAGTTCTTC. This sequence encodes CASRTGTTYNEQFF.

This sequence joins TRBV27 and TRBJ2-7; unclear D gene. Trimming shortened V by 0 bases and J by 1 base, and 10 bases separated the two germline ends. Germline lookup yields CDR1 MNHEY and CDR2 SMNVEV (reference sequence). This CDR3 spans 15 amino acids. The CDR3 is CASSLSRMGSYEQYF. The CDR3 DNA reads TGTGCCAGCAGTTTATCAAGGATGGGGTCCTACGAGCAGTACTTC.

In this sample, this clone turned up once. The chain has TRBV21-1 and TRBJ2-1; TRBD1 reflects the table's D call only, with no check against the DNA. TRBV21-1 is noted as a pseudogene. CDR3 length: 16 amino acids. The CDR3 sequence is CASSTTPGQGSDEQFF. CDR3 sequence (DNA): TGTGCCAGCAGCACTACACCGGGACAGGGGAGCGATGAGCAGTTCTTC.

The chain couples TRBV30 to TRBJ2-3; D is uncertain. The CDR3 is made up of 14 amino acids. Germline V gene sequence: CDR1 GTSNPN, CDR2 SVGIG (reference sequence). The ends were cut back, 0 bases at V and 4 bases at J, with 11 bases in the middle. CDR3 in DNA: TGTGCCTGGAGTGTACTCAGCAGCGCAGATACGCAGTATTTT. This codes for CAWSVLSSADTQYF.

This chain joins TRBV29-1 and TRBJ1-1, with a weak D call TRBD1 (6 bases). The V and J ends lost 0 bases and 1 base respectively, with 12 bases between them. The CDR3 contains 15 residues. Germline assignment: CDR1 SQVTM and CDR2 ANQGSEA. Here the CDR3 DNA reads TGCAGCGTTGAAGATCAGGACAGACCGAACACTGAAGCTTTCTTT. It is translated as CSVEDQDRPNTEAFF.

The rearrangement uses TRBV30 and TRBJ1-2, with D perhaps matching TRBD1 (6 bases). The CDR3 totals 21 residues. Germline V gives CDR1 GTSNPN, CDR2 SVGIG (reference sequence). The V end lost 0 bases, the J end lost 5 bases, and 34 bases lay between the germline ends. The CDR3 here is CAWSVRGGGWTESRIWYGYTF. CDR3 in DNA: TGTGCCTGGAGTGTAAGAGGGGGTGGATGGACAGAAAGTCGGATTTGGTATGGCTACACCTTC.

J is TRBJ2-3 and V is TRBV4-2, with D perhaps being TRBD1 or TRBD2 (5 bases each). Trimming shortened V by 5 bases and J by 4 bases, and 13 bases separated the two germline ends. There are 14 residues in the CDR3. Germline loops: CDR1 LGHNA, CDR2 YNFKEQ. As DNA, the CDR3 is TGTGCCAGCAGCATACCAGGGAGCGCAGATACGCAGTATTTT. It specifies CASSIPGSADTQYF.

The rearrangement joins TRBV5-4 to TRBJ2-1; TRBD2 matches 7 bases. The germline CDR1 and CDR2 sequences are SGHNT and YYREEE (reference sequence). The V and J ends lost 6 bases and 8 bases, in that order; junction bases with no gene match: 17. CDR3 length: 16 amino acids. The DNA for the CDR3 is TGTGCCAGCACCCACCTGGCGGGAGTCGTCTCCGATGAGCAGTTCTTC. Translated, it gives CASTHLAGVVSDEQFF.

The J gene is TRBJ2-1, the V gene TRBV27; the D call may be TRBD1 or TRBD2 (5 bases each). The V gene's germline CDR1 is MNHEY and CDR2 SMNVEV (reference sequence). With 3 bases removed from V and 6 bases from J, the gap between germline ends came to 9 bases. This CDR3 comprises 13 residues. CDR3 amino acids: CASSLGPPNEQFF. The CDR3 nucleotides read TGTGCCAGCAGTTTGGGACCGCCCAATGAGCAGTTCTTC.

The genes are TRBV30 and TRBJ2-7, with 7 bases fitting TRBD1. V lost 2 bases to trimming and J lost 1 base; unmatched junction nucleotides: 11. From germline, CDR1 is GTSNPN and CDR2 SVGIG (reference sequence). CDR3 length: 16 residues. The CDR3 is CAWSRSGTEVSYEQYF. The CDR3, as DNA: TGTGCCTGGAGTCGATCCGGGACAGAGGTATCCTACGAGCAGTACTTC.

The genes are TRBV6-5 and TRBJ1-1; TRBD1 matches 7 bases. The CDR3 loop spans 15 amino acids. The germline gives CDR1 MNHEY, CDR2 SVGAGI. With 5 bases clipped from V and 0 bases from J, the junction kept 6 bases outside the gene matches. The CDR3 loop reads CASSHRTGLNTEAFF. CDR3 nucleotides: TGTGCCAGCAGTCACAGGACAGGACTGAACACTGAAGCTTTCTTT.

The chain has TRBV27 and TRBJ2-7; 9 bases align to TRBD1. Trimming took 7 bases from V and 7 from J; bases not matched to a gene: 14. Germline CDR1 is MNHEY and CDR2 is SMNVEV (reference sequence). This CDR3 contains 15 residues. The CDR3 coding sequence is TGTGCCAGCACCCTACTGGGACAGGGTGTTGGGGAGCAGTACTTC. Translation: CASTLLGQGVGEQYF.

This chain links TRBV6-5 with TRBJ2-5, with unresolved D. Per the germline V gene, CDR1 is MNHEY and CDR2 is SVGAGI. V was pared by 6 bases and J by 4 bases, with 12 bases between. The CDR3 sequence is 13 residues long. The CDR3 is CASSPVGTETQYF. DNA of the CDR3: TGTGCCAGCAGCCCAGTTGGAACAGAGACCCAGTACTTC.

V is TRBV5-1 and J is TRBJ2-1; 8 bases line up with TRBD2. Germline values: CDR1 SGHRS, CDR2 YFSETQ. Trimming at V came to 0 bases and at J to 3 bases, leaving 5 bases not matched to a gene. The CDR3 is 16 residues long. CDR3 DNA: TGCGCCAGCAGCTTGGCCCAGCGGGAGTACTACAATGAGCAGTTCTTC. Amino acid sequence: CASSLAQREYYNEQFF.

This chain joins TRBV9 and TRBJ1-1; D gene uncertain. The CDR3 has 17 amino acids. V shed 1 base and J shed 0 bases, with 16 bases lying between them. Germline V gives CDR1 SGDLS, CDR2 YYNGEE. This chain's CDR3 is CASSVTHSSPMNTEAFF. CDR3 nucleotides: TGTGCCAGCAGCGTAACACACTCGAGTCCCATGAACACTGAAGCTTTCTTT.

The V gene is TRBV4-3, the J gene TRBJ2-5, with 10 bases aligning to TRBD1. The CDR3 spans 16 residues. V dropped 0 bases and J dropped 4; count of bases not matched to a gene: 5. Germline V gene lookup returns CDR1 LGHNA and CDR2 YSLEER. The CDR3 DNA follows: TGCGCCAGCAGCCAAGATGGGGACAGGGGTTTAGAGACCCAGTACTTC. Translating it yields CASSQDGDRGLETQYF.

A remark on this clone: This specimen includes other DNA sequences encoding the same CDR3. J is TRBJ2-3 and V is TRBV28, with 7 bases lining up with TRBD2. There are 14 residues in the CDR3. The germline V gene has CDR1 MDHEN and CDR2 SYDVKM. V shed 5 bases, J shed 3 bases, and the junction held 5 bases outside the gene matches. CDR3 region: CASSLTGGTDTQYF. CDR3 bases: TGTGCCAGCAGTCTCACGGGAGGAACAGATACGCAGTATTTT.

This chain connects TRBV9 to TRBJ1-1; D possibly corresponds to TRBD1 (5 bases). Germline-derived CDR1 and CDR2 are SGDLS and YYNGEE. The CDR3 loop spans 13 amino acids. V shed 4 bases and J shed 1 base, with 8 bases lying between them. The CDR3 bases are TGTGCCAGCAGCAATGGGGGGAACACTGAAGCTTTCTTT. Protein: CASSNGGNTEAFF.